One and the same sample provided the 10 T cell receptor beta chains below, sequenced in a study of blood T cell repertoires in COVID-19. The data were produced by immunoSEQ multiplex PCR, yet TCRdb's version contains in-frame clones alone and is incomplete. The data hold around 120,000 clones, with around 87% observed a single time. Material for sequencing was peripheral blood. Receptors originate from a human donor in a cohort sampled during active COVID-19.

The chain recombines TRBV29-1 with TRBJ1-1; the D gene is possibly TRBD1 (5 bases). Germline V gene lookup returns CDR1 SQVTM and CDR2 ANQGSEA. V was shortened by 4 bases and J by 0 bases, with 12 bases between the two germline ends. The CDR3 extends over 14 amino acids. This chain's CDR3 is CSVVSGAMNTEAFF. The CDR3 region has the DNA TGCAGCGTTGTATCTGGGGCAATGAACACTGAAGCTTTCTTT.

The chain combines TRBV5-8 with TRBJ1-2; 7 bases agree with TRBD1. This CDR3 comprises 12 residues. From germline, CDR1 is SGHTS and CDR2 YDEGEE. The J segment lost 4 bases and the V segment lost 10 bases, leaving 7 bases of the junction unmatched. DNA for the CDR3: TGTGCCCCTGAGGGACAGTTCTATGGCTACACCTTC. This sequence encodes CAPEGQFYGYTF.

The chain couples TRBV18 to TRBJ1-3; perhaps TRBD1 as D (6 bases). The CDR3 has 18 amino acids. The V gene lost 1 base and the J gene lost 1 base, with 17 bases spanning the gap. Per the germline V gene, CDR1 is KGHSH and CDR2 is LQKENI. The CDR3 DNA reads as TGTGCCAGCTCACCACAAGGAGGAACACAGGGTTCTGGAAACACCATATATTTT. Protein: CASSPQGGTQGSGNTIYF.

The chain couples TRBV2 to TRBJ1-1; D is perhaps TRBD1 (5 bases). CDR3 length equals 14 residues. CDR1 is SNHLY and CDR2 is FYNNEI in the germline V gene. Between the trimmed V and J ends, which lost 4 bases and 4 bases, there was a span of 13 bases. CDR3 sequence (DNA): TGTGCCAGCAGTGTCCAGGGAGGTGGCACTGAAGCTTTCTTT. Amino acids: CASSVQGGGTEAFF.

CDR3 sequence: CASSQKTSGNGYEQYF. The CDR3 DNA reads as TGTGCCAGCAGCCAAAAGACTAGCGGGAATGGGTACGAGCAGTACTTC. The gene calls are TRBV21-1 and TRBJ2-7; no DNA check was done on the table's D call, TRBD2. TRBV21-1 is recorded as a pseudogene. The CDR3 totals 16 residues.

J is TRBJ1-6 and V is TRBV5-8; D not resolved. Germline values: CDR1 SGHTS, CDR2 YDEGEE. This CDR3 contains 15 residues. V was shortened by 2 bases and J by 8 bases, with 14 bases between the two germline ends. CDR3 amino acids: CASSLRLTRDSPLHF. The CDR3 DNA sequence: TGTGCCAGCAGCTTACGACTCACCCGGGATTCACCCCTCCACTTT.

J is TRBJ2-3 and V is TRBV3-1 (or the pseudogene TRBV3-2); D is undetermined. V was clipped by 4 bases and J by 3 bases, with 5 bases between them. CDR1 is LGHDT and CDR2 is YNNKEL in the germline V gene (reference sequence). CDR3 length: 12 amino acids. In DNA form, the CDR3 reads TGTGCCAGCAGCCGGGCAACAGATACGCAGTATTTT. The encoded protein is CASSRATDTQYF.

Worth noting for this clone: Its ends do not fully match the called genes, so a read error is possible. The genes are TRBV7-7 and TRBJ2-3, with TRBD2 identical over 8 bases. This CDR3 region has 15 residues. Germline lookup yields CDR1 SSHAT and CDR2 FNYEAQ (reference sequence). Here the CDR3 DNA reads TGTGCTAGCAGCCGTTCCGCGGGGGGCCTGGATACGCAGTATTTT. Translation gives CASSRSAGGLDTQYF. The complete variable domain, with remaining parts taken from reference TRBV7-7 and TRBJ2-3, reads GAGVSQSPRYKVTKRGQDVTLRCDPISSHATLYWYQQALGQGPEFLTYFNYEAQPDKSGLPSDRFSAERPEGSISTLTIQRTEQRDSAMYRCASSRSAGGLDTQYFGPGTRLTVL.

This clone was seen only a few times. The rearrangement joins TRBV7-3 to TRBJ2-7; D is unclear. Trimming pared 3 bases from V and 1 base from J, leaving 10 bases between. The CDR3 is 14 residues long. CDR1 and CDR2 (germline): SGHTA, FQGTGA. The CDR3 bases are TGTGCCAGCAGCTTGGGCCCTACTTCCTACGAGCAGTACTTC. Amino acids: CASSLGPTSYEQYF.

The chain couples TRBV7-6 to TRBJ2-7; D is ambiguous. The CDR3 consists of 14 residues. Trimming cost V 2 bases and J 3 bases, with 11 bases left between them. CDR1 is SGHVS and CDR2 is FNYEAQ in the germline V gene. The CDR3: CASSLSTELYEQYF. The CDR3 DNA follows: TGTGCCAGCAGCTTAAGTACAGAACTCTACGAGCAGTACTTC.